The next 21 T cell receptor beta chains were all read from a single sample in a study of OX40 agonist ivuxolimab in advanced cancers. Assay: immunoSEQ multiplex PCR; the TCRdb copy retains only in-frame clones and omits some. This sample has 85,000 to 95,000 clones, with roughly nine tenths found just once. The input for sequencing was CD4+ or CD8+ T cells sorted from blood, taken in a trial of the OX40 agonist ivuxolimab. These receptors all come from an adult with an advanced solid tumor such as melanoma, head and neck, liver or kidney cancer.

On this clone: Within the sample, other DNA sequences also encode this same CDR3. The chain is built from TRBV10-3 and TRBJ2-1; D is perhaps TRBD2 (5 bases). The CDR3 consists of 12 residues. Deletions cut 4 bases from V and 6 bases from J, with 7 bases between. Germline-derived CDR1 and CDR2 are ENHRY and SYGVKD. The CDR3 DNA follows: TGTGCCATCAGTGGTCTAGCCAATGAGCAGTTCTTC. It encodes CAISGLANEQFF.

This sequence joins TRBV6-5 and TRBJ2-7; TRBD1 aligns across 7 bases. CDR3 size: 15 residues. Looked up from germline, CDR1 is MNHEY and CDR2 is SVGAGI. Trimming at V came to 0 bases and at J to 3 bases, leaving 5 bases not matched to a gene. The CDR3 bases are TGTGCCAGCAGTTACTCCCGACAGGGTAGCTACGAGCAGTACTTC. It yields the protein CASSYSRQGSYEQYF.

This chain links TRBV5-4 with TRBJ2-2; TRBD1 or TRBD2 may be the D gene (5 bases each). This CDR3 contains 17 residues. Between the trimmed V and J ends, which lost 2 bases and 2 bases, there was a span of 16 bases. Germline V gene sequence: CDR1 SGHNT, CDR2 YYREEE (reference sequence). As DNA, the CDR3 is TGTGCCAGCAGCTTCGGCCGGGACGGCATAAACACCGGGGAGCTGTTTTTT. Residues: CASSFGRDGINTGELFF.

Only one count was recorded for this clone. The rearrangement joins TRBV5-1 to TRBJ2-1, with a weak D call TRBD2 (5 bases). The germline V gene has CDR1 SGHRS and CDR2 YFSETQ. V was pared by 2 bases and J by 3 bases, with 9 bases between. This CDR3 is 14 amino acids long. This CDR3 reads CASSFFSVYNEQFF. As DNA, the CDR3 is TGCGCCAGCAGCTTTTTTAGCGTCTACAATGAGCAGTTCTTC.

This chain joins TRBV5-1 and TRBJ2-1; 14 bases line up with TRBD2. CDR1 SGHRS and CDR2 YFSETQ come from the germline V gene. This CDR3 has 17 residues. V gave up 3 bases and J gave up 8 bases; unmatched junction bases: 10. CDR3 residues: CASSSPGTSGSRDEQFF. In DNA form, the CDR3 reads TGCGCCAGCAGCTCCCCCGGGACTAGCGGGAGTCGGGATGAGCAGTTCTTC.

This clone appeared many times. V is TRBV18 and J is TRBJ1-5, with 8 bases identical to TRBD1. J was trimmed by 3 bases and V by 3 bases; bases with no gene match: 4. This CDR3 region has 15 residues. Germline CDR1 is KGHSH and CDR2 is LQKENI. The CDR3 region is CASSPAGGINQPQHF. CDR3 bases: TGTGCCAGCTCACCCGCAGGGGGCATCAATCAGCCCCAGCATTTT.

The CDR3 bases are TGTGCCAGTAGCGGGACTAGCGGGAGGGCGAGCTCCTACGAGCAGTACTTC. It encodes CASSGTSGRASSYEQYF. The chain recombines TRBV19 with TRBJ2-7; 16 bases match TRBD2. V was clipped by 6 bases and J by 0 bases; unmatched bases: 5. Germline values: CDR1 LNHDA, CDR2 SQIVND (reference sequence). The CDR3 is 17 residues long. The entire variable domain, with the rest obtained from reference TRBV19 and TRBJ2-7, is as follows: DGGITQSPKYLFRKEGQNVTLSCEQNLNHDAMYWYRQDPGQGLRLIYYSQIVNDFQKGDIAEGYSVSREKKESFPLTVTSAQKNPTAFYLCASSGTSGRASSYEQYFGPGTRLTVT.

As for this clone: Other DNA sequences within the sample encode an identical CDR3. V is TRBV19 and J is TRBJ2-1; D unclear. This CDR3 has 13 amino acids. Germline V CDR1 and CDR2: LNHDA, SQIVND (reference sequence). V was shortened by 3 bases and J by 3 bases, with 6 bases between the two germline ends. This CDR3 reads CASSISLYNEQFF. The CDR3 bases are TGTGCCAGTAGTATTAGCCTCTACAATGAGCAGTTCTTC.

The chain has TRBV30 and TRBJ2-5, with TRBD2 matching over 11 bases. V dropped 0 bases and J dropped 1; count of bases not matched to a gene: 1. CDR3 length: 15 residues. CDR1 and CDR2 (germline): GTSNPN, SVGIG (reference sequence). Here the CDR3 reads CAWSVGTSGQETQYF. CDR3 DNA sequence: TGTGCCTGGAGTGTAGGGACTAGCGGCCAAGAGACCCAGTACTTC.

The chain combines TRBV28 with TRBJ1-1, with unresolved D. The V end was cut by 6 bases, the J end by 7 bases, with 9 bases between. Germline CDR1 MDHEN, CDR2 SYDVKM. The length of the CDR3 is 11 residues. The CDR3 nucleotides are TGTGCCAGCAGACTCGAGTTTGAAGCTTTCTTT. It is translated as CASRLEFEAFF.

CDR3 bases: TGTGCCTGGAGCGCGGGAAGTCAGCCCCAGCATTTT. This translates into CAWSAGSQPQHF. The rearrangement uses TRBV30 and TRBJ1-5; no clear D gene. Per germline, CDR1 GTSNPN and CDR2 SVGIG (reference sequence). This CDR3 has 12 amino acids. V was clipped by 3 bases and J by 6 bases, with 9 bases between them. The variable domain in full, completed from reference TRBV30 and TRBJ1-5, reads SQTIHQWPATLVQPVGSPLSLECTVEGTSNPNLYWYRQAAGRGLQLLFYSVGIGQISSEVPQNLSASRPQDRQFILSSKKLLLSDSGFYLCAWSAGSQPQHFGDGTRLSIL.

There are a few counts of this clone. This sample also contains other DNA sequences that code for the same CDR3. The chain has TRBV5-4 and TRBJ2-2; a weak D match, TRBD1 (6 bases). Germline V gives CDR1 SGHNT, CDR2 YYREEE (reference sequence). The V gene lost 1 base and the J gene lost 4 bases, with 11 bases spanning the gap. This CDR3 is 15 amino acids long. The CDR3 nucleotides read TGTGCCAGCAGCTTGCCAGGGGTAGGCACCGGGGAGCTGTTTTTT. Its translation: CASSLPGVGTGELFF.

V and J are TRBV6-1 and TRBJ2-7, with TRBD1 matching 11 bases. Germline loops: CDR1 MNHNS, CDR2 SASEGT. The CDR3 sequence is 14 residues long. V was clipped by 4 bases and J by 2 bases; unmatched bases: 1. CDR3 sequence: CASSVDRGPYEQYF. For the CDR3, the DNA is TGTGCCAGCAGTGTGGACAGGGGGCCCTACGAGCAGTACTTC.

V is TRBV5-1 and J is TRBJ2-5; 14 nucleotides line up with TRBD2. This CDR3 contains 15 residues. Germline trimming cut 2 bases from V and 10 bases from J; bases unmatched to any gene: 7. Looked up from germline, CDR1 is SGHRS and CDR2 is YFSETQ. The CDR3 sequence is CASSLSGTSGGDQYF. The CDR3 DNA follows: TGCGCCAGCAGCTTAAGTGGGACTAGCGGGGGAGACCAGTACTTC.

This clone was recorded a few times. The chain joins TRBV19 to TRBJ1-1; D is unresolved. Germline assignment: CDR1 LNHDA and CDR2 SQIVND (reference sequence). V was cut by 4 bases and J by 2 bases, with 8 bases left in between. CDR3 length: 13 residues. CDR3 in amino acids: CASSTHGNTEAFF. In DNA form, the CDR3 reads TGTGCCAGTAGTACGCATGGCAACACTGAAGCTTTCTTT.

The CDR3 protein is CASSQGLAGDNEQFF. CDR3 DNA: TGTGCCAGCAGCCAAGGACTAGCGGGAGACAATGAGCAGTTCTTC. V gene TRBV7-2 combines with J gene TRBJ2-1, with 13 positions matching TRBD2. V lost 5 bases and J lost 5; bases outside the gene matches: 3. CDR3 length: 15 amino acids. Germline loops: CDR1 SGHTA, CDR2 FQGNSA.

V gene TRBV4-3 combines with J gene TRBJ2-7; TRBD1 matches at 9 bases. V was clipped by 4 bases and J by 2 bases; unmatched bases: 0. CDR1 and CDR2 (germline): LGHNA, YSLEER. CDR3 length: 13 amino acids. CDR3 in amino acids: CASSRDRAYEQYF. The CDR3 DNA sequence: TGCGCCAGCAGCCGGGACAGGGCCTACGAGCAGTACTTC.

For this clone: In the same sample, other DNA sequences code for this CDR3. This chain connects TRBV7-9 to TRBJ2-5; D unresolved. Trimming left V 3 bases short and J 5 bases short, with 1 base between. The germline V gene has CDR1 SEHNR and CDR2 FQNEAQ (reference sequence). The CDR3 covers 10 residues. CDR3 in amino acids: CASSLETQYF. The CDR3 DNA follows: TGTGCCAGCAGCTTGGAGACCCAGTACTTC. Using reference TRBV7-9 and TRBJ2-5 for the parts outside the CDR3, the full variable domain is DTGVSQNPRHKITKRGQNVTFRCDPISEHNRLYWYRQTLGQGPEFLTYFQNEAQLEKSRLLSDRFSAERPKGSFSTLEIQRTEQGDSAMYLCASSLETQYFGPGTRLLVL.

This sequence joins TRBV7-2 and TRBJ2-7; D is perhaps TRBD1 (6 bases). With 4 bases removed from V and 2 bases from J, the gap between germline ends came to 12 bases. The CDR3 is made up of 14 amino acids. Germline CDR1 is SGHTA and CDR2 is FQGNSA. DNA for the CDR3: TGTGCCAGCAGCTCAAATTCAGGGGCCTACGAGCAGTACTTC. Its translation is CASSSNSGAYEQYF.

The chain has TRBV6-5 and TRBJ2-1; TRBD2 aligns across 9 bases. V was clipped by 2 bases and J by 8 bases; unmatched bases: 7. Per the germline V gene, CDR1 is MNHEY and CDR2 is SVGAGI. The CDR3 covers 15 residues. CDR3 nucleotide sequence: TGTGCCAGCAGTTACCCGAGTAGCGGGAGCCATGAGCAGTTCTTC. Residues: CASSYPSSGSHEQFF.

The gene calls are TRBV7-2 and TRBJ2-7, with TRBD1 matching 9 bases. The CDR3 runs to 14 residues. V lost 4 bases to trimming and J lost 6 bases; unmatched junction nucleotides: 7. CDR1 and CDR2 from the germline V gene are SGHTA and FQGNSA. CDR3 residues: CASSWRGQGGEQYF. The DNA for the CDR3 is TGTGCCAGCAGCTGGAGGGGACAGGGCGGCGAGCAGTACTTC. Filled out from reference TRBV7-2 and TRBJ2-7, the complete variable domain reads GAGVSQSPSNKVTEKGKDVELRCDPISGHTALYWYRQSLGQGLEFLIYFQGNSAPDKSGLPSDRFSAERTGGSVSTLTIQRTQQEDSAVYLCASSWRGQGGEQYFGPGTRLTVT.